The rows below give T cell receptor beta chains drawn from one sample of a study of CD8+CD57+ T cells in acquired aplastic anemia. A single record per CDR3 protein comes from TCRdb applying MiXCR to the reads. Here the sample spans roughly 280,000 distinct CDR3 sequences, 50% to 65% being singletons. The sequenced material came from sorted CD4+, CD8+, or CD8+CD57+ T cells (not recorded which) from PBMCs. The receptors were sampled from a human donor with aplastic anemia. CDR3s include the opening cysteine and the closing phenylalanine or tryptophan. A D gene is named only where the DNA matches it firmly. Where a row states a size, it is once, few, many or the class of an expanded clone; other rows omit it.

15,few,TRBJ1-1,.,TRBV29-1,TGCAGCGTTGAGGCCCGGTTGTCTCGGGCCCCTGAAGCTTTCTTT,CSVEARLSRAPEAFF
14,many,TRBJ1-6,TRBD1,TRBV5-1,TGCGCCAGCAGCTTGGGGACAGGGGGTTCACCCCTCCACTTT,CASSLGTGGSPLHF
14,.,TRBJ2-1,.,TRBV5-1,TGCGCCAGCGGCTTGGGTAGCTCCTACAATGAGCAGTTCTTC,CASGLGSSYNEQFF
16,many,TRBJ1-3,.,TRBV6-5,TGTGCCAGCAGTTACGGGCGGGGGAGCTCTGGAAACACCATATATTTT,CASSYGRGSSGNTIYF
14,.,TRBJ2-5,.,TRBV7-9,TGTGCCAGCACCACACTCTCCAGCGGGGAGACCCAGTACTTC,CASTTLSSGETQYF
15,.,TRBJ1-1,.,TRBV7-3,TGTGCCAGCAGCTTAACGGGGCGGGGGGCAACTGAAGCTTTCTTT,CASSLTGRGATEAFF
14,once,TRBJ2-7,.,TRBV7-3,TGTGCCAGCGCGTCACGGGAACTGCTTGGGGAGCAGTACTTC,CASASRELLGEQYF
15,.,TRBJ2-7,TRBD2,TRBV10-1,TGCGCCACGCGACTAGCGGGTCATTACTCCTACGAGCAGTACTTC,CATRLAGHYSYEQYF
13,.,TRBJ1-1,.,TRBV7-8,TGTGCCAGCAGCTTAGCGGAAGAGGGTGAAGCTTTCTTT,CASSLAEEGEAFF
17,.,TRBJ1-4,TRBD1,TRBV7-9,TGTGCCAGCAGCCAGGACAGGGGTTTAACAACTAATGAAAAACTGTTTTTT,CASSQDRGLTTNEKLFF
13,.,TRBJ1-3,.,TRBV9,TGTGCCAGCAGCGTGGACCTGGGAAACACCATATATTTT,CASSVDLGNTIYF
17,.,TRBJ2-7,TRBD1,TRBV20-1,TGCAGTGCCCCTGGGGGGGGGGGGGGACAGGGTAATCCCGAGCAGTACTTC,CSAPGGGGGQGNPEQYF
14,.,TRBJ2-7,TRBD1,TRBV2,TGTGCCAGCAGTCCTGACAGGGCCGAGAGGGAGCAGTACTTC,CASSPDRAEREQYF
16,.,TRBJ2-2,TRBD1,TRBV10-3,TGTGCCATCAGTGAGTCGAGGGACAGGGAAGGCGGGGAGCTGTTTTTT,CAISESRDREGGELFF
12,.,TRBJ2-5,.,TRBV12-3/TRBV12-4,TGTGCCAGCAAGGGGGGGGCTGAGACCCAGTACTTC,CASKGGAETQYF
16,many,TRBJ2-5,TRBD2,TRBV19,TGTGCCAGTAGTAGGACTAGCGGGGATCCTTTTGAGACCCAGTACTTC,CASSRTSGDPFETQYF
16,.,TRBJ1-6,.,TRBV10-2,TGCGCCAGCAGTGAATCTCACCTTAGGAATAATTCACCCCTCCACTTT,CASSESHLRNNSPLHF